This TCR beta chain was sequenced during a study of CD4 and CD8 cells across lung adenocarcinoma regions (dated by TCRdb to about 2018). In terms of the full investigation: The study examined intratumor heterogeneity of the T cell receptor repertoire by comparing tumor centers with tumor margins.

The donors were patients who had localized lung adenocarcinoma, which is a subtype of non-small cell lung cancer. These samples came from the centers of localized lung adenocarcinomas. For TCR repertoire analysis, CD8+ T cells from tumor tissue were profiled separately from CD4+ T cells. Libraries came from PCR. The instrument was a HiSeq X Ten. The public reads were reprocessed in TCRdb via fastp at Q25 and MiXCR, keeping in-frame beta chains. Rows with a matching CDR3 protein are joined into one entry that keeps the most common DNA and genes. For this sample the table gives about 16,000 distinct CDR3 sequences, of which 55% were detected only once. The biggest ten clones account for 30% to 35% of the sample. Inclusive of the bounding cysteine and phenylalanine, the CDR3 is 15 residues long. This entry keeps only the CDR3 DNA: 45 bases, framed from base 1. According to the germline V gene, CDR1 reads MNHNS and CDR2 reads SASEGT. At the junction V is shortened by 0 bases and J by 4 bases, with 10 bases in between.

This clonotype was detected many times. Its antigen is unknown. Base qualities are not recorded, but no much larger clone differs from it by a single base. The clonotype originates from a female donor with lung adenocarcinoma. The CD4 and CD8 labels of this study may be unreliable. The chain couples TRBV6-1 to TRBJ1-5; the D segment could be TRBD1, given 5 matching bases. The sequenced sample consisted of CD8+ T cells from the center of a lung tumor. The sample's cell subset or site label, decoded: tumor center region. The sequenced DNA: TGTGCCAGCAGTGAAGCGACAGTCGGTAATCAGCCCCAGCATTTT. Its product reads: CASSEATVGNQPQHF.